The 13 T cell receptor beta chains below come from one sample, sequenced in a study of CD4 T cells in lung cancer. Sequencing was performed with immunoSEQ multiplex PCR; in TCRdb, only in-frame clones are kept and a portion is missing. There are approximately 10,000 clones in the sample; around three fifths occur only once, and 15% lies in the top ten. This lung tissue lay as far as possible from the tumor, at least 3 cm away. The source material was normal lung tissue taken away from the tumor. The source is a man aged 60 to 69 with non-small cell lung cancer.

The chain couples TRBV10-1 to TRBJ2-3; 12 nucleotides agree with TRBD2. CDR1 is WNHNN and CDR2 is SYGVQD in the germline V gene (reference sequence). CDR3 size: 15 residues. V lost 6 bases and J lost 4; bases outside the gene matches: 5. The CDR3 region has the DNA TGCGCCAGCAGCCAACTAGCGGGAGGTCCAGATACGCAGTATTTT. Protein product: CASSQLAGGPDTQYF.

The chain combines TRBV5-1 with TRBJ1-2, with TRBD1 matching 7 bases. The CDR3 is 15 residues long. The J segment lost 5 bases and the V segment lost 4 bases, leaving 11 bases of the junction unmatched. Germline CDR1 reads SGHRS; CDR2 reads YFSETQ. The CDR3, as DNA: TGCGCCAGCAGCGCAGGACAGGCCGCTGGTTATGGCTACACCTTC. Encoded protein: CASSAGQAAGYGYTF.

The sample holds a few counts of this clone. V is TRBV2 and J is TRBJ2-3; no definite D call. There are 16 residues in the CDR3. Germline V gene data show CDR1 as SNHLY and CDR2 as FYNNEI. V was shortened by 6 bases and J by 2 bases, with 18 bases between the two germline ends. For the CDR3, the DNA is TGTGCCAGCAGACCTACACCGGGTGGCACCACAGATACGCAGTATTTT. Translating it yields CASRPTPGGTTDTQYF.

The chain links TRBV27 to TRBJ1-4, with TRBD1 matching 9 bases. CDR3 size: 15 residues. Per the germline V gene, CDR1 is MNHEY and CDR2 is SMNVEV (reference sequence). Germline trimming cut 5 bases from V and 4 bases from J; bases unmatched to any gene: 5. CDR3 sequence reads: CASSGGQGGNEKLFF. CDR3 nucleotide sequence: TGTGCCAGCAGTGGGGGACAGGGTGGTAATGAAAAACTGTTTTTT.

The chain is built from TRBV4-1 and TRBJ1-5, with TRBD1 as a possible D gene (6 bases). The CDR3 loop spans 15 amino acids. CDR1 and CDR2 (germline): MGHRA, YSYEKL. V lost 6 bases, J lost 2 bases, and 14 bases lay in between. CDR3 nucleotides: TGCGCCAGCAGAAATTACAGGGATGGCAATCAGCCCCAGCATTTT. Its translation: CASRNYRDGNQPQHF.

This clone came up once. The chain employs TRBV5-5 and TRBJ2-5; TRBD2 agrees at 11 bases. With 0 bases clipped from V and 4 bases from J, the junction kept 8 bases outside the gene matches. Per the germline V gene, CDR1 is SGHKS and CDR2 is YYEKEE (reference sequence). CDR3 length: 17 residues. CDR3 bases: TGTGCCAGCAGCTTGGACCCTACTAGCGGGAGTAGAGAGACCCAGTACTTC. It is translated as CASSLDPTSGSRETQYF.

This clone has only a few counts. The chain has TRBV2 and TRBJ1-5; D not certain. Trimming removed 5 bases at V and 0 bases at J, with 2 bases between. Germline lookup yields CDR1 SNHLY and CDR2 FYNNEI. CDR3 length equals 12 residues. The CDR3 DNA sequence: TGTGCCAGCAGTTATAGCAATCAGCCCCAGCATTTT. The encoded protein is CASSYSNQPQHF.

The chain employs TRBV5-1 and TRBJ1-5, with D uncertain. CDR3 length: 15 residues. Germline V gene data show CDR1 as SGHRS and CDR2 as YFSETQ. V was clipped by 0 bases and J by 4 bases, with 11 bases between them. Here the CDR3 DNA reads TGCGCCAGCAGCTTGGCTGGGCAGCCTAATCAGCCCCAGCATTTT. Translating it yields CASSLAGQPNQPQHF.

The V call is TRBV21-1, the J call TRBJ2-7; the table's D call, TRBD1, was not checked against the DNA. TRBV21-1 is designated a pseudogene. This CDR3 has 16 amino acids. CDR3 region: CASTNAGTGGFYEQYV. CDR3 in DNA: TGTGCCAGCACCAACGCCGGGACAGGGGGGTTCTACGAGCAGTACGTC.

The genes are TRBV5-1 and TRBJ2-5, with a possible D match to TRBD1 (7 bases). Germline CDR1 is SGHRS and CDR2 is YFSETQ. The CDR3 is made up of 15 amino acids. With 0 bases removed from V and 5 bases from J, the gap between germline ends came to 14 bases. The CDR3 loop reads CASSLATGAGETQYF. CDR3 DNA sequence: TGCGCCAGCAGCTTGGCCACAGGGGCGGGGGAGACCCAGTACTTC.

This chain uses TRBV6-1 with TRBJ1-1; 8 nucleotides align to TRBD1. J was trimmed by 1 base and V by 9 bases; bases with no gene match: 4. The CDR3 has 13 residues. Germline V lookup: CDR1 MNHNS, CDR2 SASEGT. CDR3 region: CASPDRGNTEAFF. CDR3 DNA sequence: TGTGCCAGTCCAGACAGGGGGAACACTGAAGCTTTCTTT.

This chain joins TRBV5-1 and TRBJ2-1; D may be TRBD1 (6 bases). V lost 4 bases and J lost 4, with 21 bases in between. The CDR3 has 17 residues. Germline V gene data show CDR1 as SGHRS and CDR2 as YFSETQ. As DNA, the CDR3 is TGCGCCAGCAGCGCCCAACAGGGATCGACGCTATACAATGAGCAGTTCTTC. Translated, it gives CASSAQQGSTLYNEQFF.

The rearrangement joins TRBV9 to TRBJ2-7, with D possibly matching TRBD2 (6 bases). V lost 4 bases, J lost 2 bases, and 16 bases lay in between. Germline V lookup: CDR1 SGDLS, CDR2 YYNGEE. The CDR3 length is 15 residues. The CDR3 loop reads CASSPSGDPTYEQYV. Written as DNA, the CDR3 is TGTGCCAGCAGCCCGTCGGGGGACCCGACCTACGAGCAGTACGTC.